This T cell receptor (beta chain) stems from a study of spatial heterogeneity in lung cancer. Study summary: Alpha-chain detections were consistently fewer than beta-chain detections among the sequences.

Study-level points and caveats: Mutation tallies in tumors tracked expanded intratumoral alpha and beta TCR counts. The authors estimated that approximately 6.3% of tumor T cells were covered for alpha chains and approximately 14% for beta chains.

V was cut by 2 bases and J by 4 bases, with 8 bases left in between. Per germline, CDR1 SGHTA and CDR2 FQGTGA. The CDR3 has 14 residues. Sample time point: sample taken at primary tumor resection. The authors sequenced whole RNA from tumor, nontumor lung or frozen PBMC without sorting. This clonotype ranks as medium-sized. Its antigen is not identified. Each CDR3 protein is one row after TCRdb ran MiXCR on the 5' RACE reads. The table shows 1,500 to 2,000 distinct CDR3 sequences, with 8% to 9% occurring only once. The starting material was lung tumor tissue, obtained at surgery. The chain is built from TRBV7-3 and TRBJ2-2, with D perhaps matching TRBD2 (6 bases). The TCR sequence derives from a female donor with early-stage non-small cell lung cancer. CDR3 DNA sequence: TGTGCCAGCAGCTTAGGGGGGAGCACCGGGGAGCTGTTTTTT. Its protein is CASSLGGSTGELFF.